The 27 T cell receptor beta chains in this list originate from one sample, sequenced in a study of control samples from healthy donors and cancer patients. Profiling relied on immunoSEQ multiplex PCR, and the TCRdb table lists in-frame clones only, not all of them. Among about 130,000 clones listed, around 90% were seen once. Sequenced: blood. The source is a man aged 18 to 29 in good health.

This clone was seen more than once but under ten times. The chain employs TRBV4-1 and TRBJ2-5; a weak D match, TRBD2 (5 bases). This CDR3 comprises 13 residues. V gave up 3 bases and J gave up 3 bases, with 8 bases separating them. Germline assignment: CDR1 MGHRA and CDR2 YSYEKL. The CDR3: CASSHAGEETQYF. CDR3 coding DNA: TGCGCCAGCAGCCACGCCGGGGAAGAGACCCAGTACTTC.

The chain recombines TRBV10-3 with TRBJ1-1; D remains ambiguous. Trimming removed 7 bases from V and 1 base from J, with 10 bases in between. The CDR3 is 13 amino acids. The germline V gene encodes CDR1 ENHRY and CDR2 SYGVKD. The CDR3 here is CAINRNRNTEAFF. CDR3 DNA sequence: TGTGCCATCAATAGAAATAGGAACACTGAAGCTTTCTTT.

This chain joins TRBV18 and TRBJ1-4; a weak D match, TRBD1 (6 bases). The CDR3 is 15 residues long. Between the trimmed V and J ends, which lost 1 base and 5 bases, there was a span of 11 bases. Germline V CDR1 and CDR2: KGHSH, LQKENI. The CDR3 reads CASSPLSQGNEKLFF. The CDR3, as DNA: TGTGCCAGCTCACCACTTTCACAGGGAAATGAAAAACTGTTTTTT.

This clone was found once. The chain combines TRBV6-2 or TRBV6-3 with TRBJ1-4; D is perhaps TRBD1 (5 bases). V was clipped by 6 bases and J by 8 bases, with 19 bases between them. Germline V lookup: CDR1 MNHEY, CDR2 SVGEGT. The CDR3 runs to 15 residues. The CDR3 here is CASSNSAIWGEKLFF. The CDR3 bases are TGTGCCAGCAGCAACTCGGCCATATGGGGCGAAAAACTGTTTTTT.

CDR3 coding DNA: TGTGCCAGCAGCCTCCCTAGCGGGGGCGACCTAACCTACGAGCAGTACTTC. It yields the protein CASSLPSGGDLTYEQYF. This chain uses TRBV4-2 with TRBJ2-7; 10 nucleotides line up with TRBD2. The CDR3 loop spans 17 amino acids. V lost 4 bases, J lost 2 bases, and 11 bases stayed unmatched. In germline, CDR1 is LGHNA, CDR2 YNFKEQ.

This chain links TRBV18 with TRBJ2-1, with 8 bases lining up with TRBD1. This CDR3 region has 15 residues. Germline loops: CDR1 KGHSH, CDR2 LQKENI. Trimming removed 4 bases from V and 0 bases from J; junction bases left unmatched: 2. CDR3 sequence: CASSLGQGSYNEQFF. Written as DNA, the CDR3 is TGTGCCAGCTCACTTGGACAGGGCTCCTACAATGAGCAGTTCTTC.

This chain joins TRBV30 and TRBJ1-6, with 9 bases matching TRBD1. The CDR3 runs 15 residues. Germline values: CDR1 GTSNPN, CDR2 SVGIG (reference sequence). After removal of 2 bases from V and 8 bases from J, the junction contained 7 bases not matched to a gene. The CDR3 bases are TGTGCCTGGAGTCGATTTAGGACAGGGGATTCACCCCTCCACTTT. Its translation is CAWSRFRTGDSPLHF.

V and J are TRBV5-4 and TRBJ1-6, with unresolved D. The CDR3 covers 14 residues. Germline V gene sequence: CDR1 SGHNT, CDR2 YYREEE (reference sequence). Trimming took 0 bases from V and 10 from J, leaving 11 bases between them. The CDR3 here is CASSLEGSGSPLHF. Written as DNA, the CDR3 is TGTGCCAGCAGCTTGGAAGGGTCGGGATCACCCCTCCACTTT.

The V gene is TRBV9, the J gene TRBJ1-6, with D perhaps matching TRBD1 (5 bases). Trimming shortened V by 0 bases and J by 6 bases, and 10 bases separated the two germline ends. The CDR3 consists of 15 residues. Germline V CDR1 and CDR2: SGDLS, YYNGEE. CDR3 in amino acids: CASSVVGRVNSPLHF. CDR3 nucleotide sequence: TGTGCCAGCAGCGTAGTGGGCAGGGTTAATTCACCCCTCCACTTT.

The chain uses TRBV10-2 and TRBJ2-5, with D unclear. CDR1 is WSHSY and CDR2 is SAAADI in the germline V gene. V shed 2 bases and J shed 0 bases, with 10 bases lying between them. CDR3 length equals 15 residues. The CDR3 DNA reads as TGCGCCAGCAGTGAGCCCGCAGGCTACCAAGAGACCCAGTACTTC. It yields the protein CASSEPAGYQETQYF.

The chain carries TRBV19 and TRBJ1-6; D ambiguous. The germline CDR1 and CDR2 sequences are LNHDA and SQIVND (reference sequence). The CDR3 has 15 amino acids. V dropped 7 bases and J dropped 4 bases, with 14 bases sitting between them. The CDR3 coding sequence is TGTGCCAGTACAAAGATGGCCAGTTATAATTCACCCCTCCACTTT. This sequence encodes CASTKMASYNSPLHF. Based on the CDR3 plus reference TRBV19 and TRBJ1-6, the full variable domain is DGGITQSPKYLFRKEGQNVTLSCEQNLNHDAMYWYRQDPGQGLRLIYYSQIVNDFQKGDIAEGYSVSREKKESFPLTVTSAQKNPTAFYLCASTKMASYNSPLHFGNGTRLTVT.

Of note for this clone: Other nucleotide sequences from this sample produce the same CDR3. This rearrangement joins TRBV30 to TRBJ2-2; D might be TRBD2 (7 bases). V dropped 0 bases and J dropped 7 bases, with 18 bases sitting between them. Per the germline V gene, CDR1 is GTSNPN and CDR2 is SVGIG (reference sequence). The CDR3 totals 16 residues. CDR3 sequence: CAWSVPGGGRGGELFF. CDR3 nucleotides: TGTGCCTGGAGTGTACCGGGGGGCGGTCGTGGCGGGGAGCTGTTTTTT.

The chain recombines TRBV6-1 with TRBJ2-7, with D perhaps matching TRBD1 (5 bases). The ends were cut back, 1 base at V and 0 bases at J, with 7 bases in the middle. CDR1 MNHNS and CDR2 SASEGT come from the germline V gene. The CDR3 is 14 residues long. The DNA for the CDR3 is TGTGCCAGCAGTGAAGTGACAGTCTCCTACGAGCAGTACTTC. Encoded protein: CASSEVTVSYEQYF.

This chain links TRBV7-9 with TRBJ1-1; 7 bases are a match to TRBD1. With 5 bases clipped from V and 3 bases from J, the junction kept 6 bases outside the gene matches. The CDR3 sequence is 14 residues long. Germline V gives CDR1 SEHNR, CDR2 FQNEAQ (reference sequence). The CDR3, as DNA: TGTGCCAGCAGCCCCACAGGGGAGGACACTGAAGCTTTCTTT. This encodes CASSPTGEDTEAFF.

V and J are TRBV10-1 and TRBJ2-3, with D possibly matching TRBD2 (5 bases). CDR1 is WNHNN, CDR2 SYGVQD, per germline (reference sequence). The CDR3 has 15 amino acids. Trimming left V 3 bases short and J 1 base short, with 11 bases between. Here the CDR3 reads CASSDWPGGTDTQYF. The CDR3 DNA follows: TGCGCCAGCAGTGATTGGCCCGGGGGCACAGATACGCAGTATTTT.

The gene calls are TRBV7-3 and TRBJ2-2, with D possibly being TRBD2 (7 bases). Deletions cut 2 bases from V and 7 bases from J, with 14 bases between. The CDR3 is 15 amino acids. Germline V lookup: CDR1 SGHTA, CDR2 FQGTGA. CDR3 in amino acids: CASSLFGGRDGELFF. CDR3 DNA sequence: TGTGCCAGCAGCTTATTCGGGGGGCGTGACGGGGAGCTGTTTTTT.

This clone was seen more than once but under ten times. V usage is TRBV29-1 and J usage is TRBJ1-1; possible D gene TRBD1, 5 bases. This CDR3 spans 13 amino acids. Trimming cost V 4 bases and J 0 bases, with 9 bases left between them. From germline, CDR1 is SQVTM and CDR2 ANQGSEA. The CDR3 here is CSVGRAVNTEAFF. The DNA of the CDR3 is TGCAGCGTTGGCAGGGCGGTGAACACTGAAGCTTTCTTT. Supplemented by reference TRBV29-1 and TRBJ1-1, the full variable domain reads SAVISQKPSRDICQRGTSLTIQCQVDSQVTMMFWYRQQPGQSLTLIATANQGSEATYESGFVIDKFPISRPNLTFSTLTVSNMSPEDSSIYLCSVGRAVNTEAFFGQGTRLTVV.

The chain carries TRBV10-2 and TRBJ2-3, with 7 bases matching TRBD2. The CDR3 sequence is 15 residues long. The V gene's germline CDR1 is WSHSY and CDR2 SAAADI. The V segment lost 0 bases and the J segment 1 base; nucleotides outside the gene matches: 1. The CDR3 protein is CASSESRGGTDTQYF. DNA for the CDR3: TGCGCCAGCAGTGAGTCCCGGGGGGGCACAGATACGCAGTATTTT.

As to this clone: At one of its ends the junction is not consistent with the germline gene, which may arise from a read error. The chain joins TRBV9 to TRBJ2-1; D may be TRBD1 (5 bases). Looked up from germline, CDR1 is SGDLS and CDR2 is YYNGEE. The CDR3 totals 9 residues. The CDR3 protein is CASSVEQVF. CDR3 bases: TGTGCCAGCAGCGTAGAACAGGTCTTC.

J is TRBJ1-1 and V is TRBV19, with D possibly being TRBD1 (6 bases). V lost 5 bases and J lost 5, with 12 bases in between. The germline CDR1 and CDR2 sequences are LNHDA and SQIVND (reference sequence). The CDR3 spans 13 residues. CDR3 residues: CASSWQGMTEAFF. DNA for the CDR3: TGTGCCAGTAGTTGGCAGGGGATGACTGAAGCTTTCTTT.

This sequence joins TRBV9 and TRBJ2-1, with D possibly being TRBD1 (7 bases). Germline values: CDR1 SGDLS, CDR2 YYNGEE. V was trimmed by 0 bases and J by 5 bases, leaving 12 bases between them. The CDR3 length is 15 residues. DNA for the CDR3: TGTGCCAGCAGCGTAGGCGGGACAGCGAACAATGAGCAGTTCTTC. Translating gives CASSVGGTANNEQFF.

The V call is TRBV7-3, the J call TRBJ1-6; possibly TRBD1 for D (5 bases). The CDR3 is made up of 13 amino acids. Trimming took 6 bases from V and 6 from J, leaving 9 bases between them. The germline CDR1 and CDR2 sequences are SGHTA and FQGTGA. CDR3 nucleotide sequence: TGTGCCAGCAGTACGGGACCTAATTCACCCCTCCACTTT. Protein product: CASSTGPNSPLHF.

The V call is TRBV10-3, the J call TRBJ1-1; 7 bases are shared with TRBD1. V dropped 3 bases and J dropped 0; count of bases not matched to a gene: 1. The CDR3 contains 14 residues. In germline, CDR1 is ENHRY, CDR2 SYGVKD. DNA of the CDR3: TGTGCCATCAGTGAAGACAGGGTGAACACTGAAGCTTTCTTT. Its protein product is CAISEDRVNTEAFF.

The V call is TRBV15, the J call TRBJ1-1; maybe TRBD1 (6 bases). Trimming removed 5 bases at V and 1 base at J, with 17 bases between. The CDR3 totals 16 residues. Germline V gives CDR1 LNHNV, CDR2 YYDKDF (reference sequence). The CDR3 is CATSPLPRGPNTEAFF. In nucleotides, the CDR3 is TGTGCCACCAGCCCCCTACCCAGGGGACCGAACACTGAAGCTTTCTTT.

The chain is built from TRBV10-3 and TRBJ1-5; D may be TRBD1 (6 bases). Germline CDR1 reads ENHRY; CDR2 reads SYGVKD. Trimming shortened V by 3 bases and J by 0 bases, and 9 bases separated the two germline ends. The CDR3 sequence is 15 residues long. The CDR3 DNA follows: TGTGCCATCAGTGAAGGGGGAAATAGCAATCAGCCCCAGCATTTT. Its translation is CAISEGGNSNQPQHF.

The chain employs TRBV11-2 and TRBJ1-4; D is undetermined. Germline loops: CDR1 SGHAT, CDR2 FQNNGV. V was shortened by 5 bases and J by 6 bases, with 16 bases between the two germline ends. The CDR3 consists of 15 residues. CDR3 protein: CASSDLEGLDEKLFF. The CDR3 bases are TGTGCCAGCAGCGACCTGGAGGGTCTCGATGAAAAACTGTTTTTT.

This clone is a singleton in its sample. The V call is TRBV7-9, the J call TRBJ1-1; TRBD1 aligns across 10 bases. The CDR3 runs 16 residues. J was trimmed by 5 bases and V by 5 bases; bases with no gene match: 11. The germline CDR1 and CDR2 sequences are SEHNR and FQNEAQ (reference sequence). CDR3 coding DNA: TGTGCCAGCAGCCGTCCGGGACAGGGGATAAGGACTGAAGCTTTCTTT. It codes for CASSRPGQGIRTEAFF.